A single sample gave rise to the 5 T cell receptor beta chains below, sequenced in a study of CD8+CD57+ T cells in acquired aplastic anemia. For CDR3 and TCR beta VDJ profiling, genomic DNA was the template used. MiXCR was run by TCRdb on the reads, yielding one entry per CDR3 protein. The sample records roughly 200,000 distinct CDR3 sequences, more than 60% being singletons. All sequencing subjects had displayed CD8+CD57+ cell expansion on flow cytometry. Material: sorted CD4+, CD8+, or CD8+CD57+ T cells (not recorded which) from PBMCs. The receptor set was obtained from a human donor with aplastic anemia.

The chain carries TRBV7-9 and TRBJ1-1, with a tentative D call TRBD1 (6 bases). The CDR3 sequence is 13 residues long. CDR1 and CDR2 from the germline V gene are SEHNR and FQNEAQ (reference sequence). V was pared by 2 bases and J by 5 bases, with 9 bases between. CDR3 DNA: TGTGCCAGCAGCTTAAGAACAGGGACTGAAGCTTTCTTT. It translates to CASSLRTGTEAFF.

Ten or more counts support this clonotype. This CDR3 reads CATSQGGFQPQHF. The CDR3 DNA reads as TGTGCCACCAGCCAGGGGGGGTTTCAGCCCCAGCATTTT. This chain connects TRBV24-1 to TRBJ1-5, with 7 nucleotides matching TRBD1. V trimming: 7 bases; J trimming: 6 bases; junction bases outside the gene matches: 5. The germline V gene has CDR1 KGHDR and CDR2 SFDVKD. The CDR3 covers 13 residues.

This clonotype was observed a handful of times. This chain uses TRBV5-1 with TRBJ2-7; 8 bases align to TRBD2. From germline, CDR1 is SGHRS and CDR2 YFSETQ. The ends lost 4 bases at V and 5 bases at J; junction bases unmatched: 8. This CDR3 is 14 amino acids long. For the CDR3, the DNA is TGCGCCAGCAGCCGCGGGGGGAGTGGGAACGAGCAGTACTTC. This gives the protein CASSRGGSGNEQYF.

The rearrangement uses TRBV19 and TRBJ2-5, with TRBD2 matching over 8 bases. CDR1 and CDR2 (germline): LNHDA, SQIVND (reference sequence). CDR3 length: 13 amino acids. Trimming took 7 bases from V and 4 from J; bases not matched to a gene: 5. The CDR3 protein is CASNPAGVETQYF. CDR3 DNA sequence: TGTGCCAGTAATCCAGCGGGAGTAGAGACCCAGTACTTC.

The gene calls are TRBV7-8 and TRBJ1-4; D gene uncertain. From germline, CDR1 is SGHVS and CDR2 FQNEAQ. The V and J ends lost 5 bases and 11 bases respectively, with 12 bases between them. This CDR3 has 12 residues. DNA for the CDR3: TGTGCCAGCAGCCAGAGGTTGGGGAAACTGTTTTTT. This codes for CASSQRLGKLFF. The variable domain in full, completed from reference TRBV7-8 and TRBJ1-4, reads GAGVSQSPRYKVAKRGQDVALRCDPISGHVSLFWYQQALGQGPEFLTYFQNEAQLDKSGLPSDRFFAERPEGSVSTLKIQRTQQEDSAVYLCASSQRLGKLFFGSGTQLSVL.